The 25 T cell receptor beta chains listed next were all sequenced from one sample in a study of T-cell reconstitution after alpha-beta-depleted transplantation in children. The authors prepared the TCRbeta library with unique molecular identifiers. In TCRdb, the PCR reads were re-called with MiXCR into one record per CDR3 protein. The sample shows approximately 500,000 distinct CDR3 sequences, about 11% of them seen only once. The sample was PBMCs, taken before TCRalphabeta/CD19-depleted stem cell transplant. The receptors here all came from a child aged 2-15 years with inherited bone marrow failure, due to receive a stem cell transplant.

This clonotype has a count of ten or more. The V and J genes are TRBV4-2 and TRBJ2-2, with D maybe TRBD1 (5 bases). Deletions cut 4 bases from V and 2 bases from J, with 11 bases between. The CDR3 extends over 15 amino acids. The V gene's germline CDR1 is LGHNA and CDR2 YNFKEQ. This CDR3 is CASSRAQGNTGELFF. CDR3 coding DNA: TGTGCCAGCAGCCGGGCGCAGGGTAACACCGGGGAGCTGTTTTTT.

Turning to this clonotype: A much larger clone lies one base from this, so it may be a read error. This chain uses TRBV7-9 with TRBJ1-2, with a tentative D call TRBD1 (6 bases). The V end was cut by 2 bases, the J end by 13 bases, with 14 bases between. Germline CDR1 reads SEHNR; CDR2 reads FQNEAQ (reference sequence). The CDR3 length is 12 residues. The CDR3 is CASSLFSGDGTF. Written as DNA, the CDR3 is TGTGCCAGCAGCTTATTCTCAGGGGACGGCACCTTC. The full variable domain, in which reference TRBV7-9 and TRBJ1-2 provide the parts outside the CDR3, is DTGVSQNPRHKITKRGQNVTFRCDPISEHNRLYWYRQTLGQGPEFLTYFQNEAQLEKSRLLSDRFSAERPKGSFSTLEIQRTEQGDSAMYLCASSLFSGDGTFGSGTRLTVV.

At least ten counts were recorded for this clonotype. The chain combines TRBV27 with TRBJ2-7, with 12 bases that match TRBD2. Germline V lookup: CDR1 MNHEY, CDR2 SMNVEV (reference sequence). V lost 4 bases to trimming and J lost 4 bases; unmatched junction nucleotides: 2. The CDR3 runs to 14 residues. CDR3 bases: TGTGCCAGCAGTTCCGGGACTAGCGGGTACGAGCAGTACTTC. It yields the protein CASSSGTSGYEQYF.

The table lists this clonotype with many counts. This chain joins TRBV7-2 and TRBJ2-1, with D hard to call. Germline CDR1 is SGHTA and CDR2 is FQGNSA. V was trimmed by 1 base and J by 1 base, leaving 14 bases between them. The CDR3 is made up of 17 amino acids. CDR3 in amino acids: CASSLGVGRRSYNEQFF. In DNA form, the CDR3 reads TGTGCCAGCAGCTTAGGGGTTGGCCGGCGTTCCTACAATGAGCAGTTCTTC.

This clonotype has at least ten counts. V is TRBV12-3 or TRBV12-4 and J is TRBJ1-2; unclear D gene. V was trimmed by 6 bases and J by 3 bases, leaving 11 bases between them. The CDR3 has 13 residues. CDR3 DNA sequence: TGTGCCAGCAGCCGAAACAGAGACTATGGCTACACCTTC. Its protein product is CASSRNRDYGYTF.

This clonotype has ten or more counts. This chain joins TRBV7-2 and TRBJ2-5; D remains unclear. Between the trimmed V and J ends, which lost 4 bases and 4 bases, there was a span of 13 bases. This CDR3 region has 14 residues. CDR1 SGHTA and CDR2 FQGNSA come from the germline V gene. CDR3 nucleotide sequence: TGTGCCAGCAGCTCAGCCCGGTTGGGAGAGACCCAGTACTTC. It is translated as CASSSARLGETQYF.

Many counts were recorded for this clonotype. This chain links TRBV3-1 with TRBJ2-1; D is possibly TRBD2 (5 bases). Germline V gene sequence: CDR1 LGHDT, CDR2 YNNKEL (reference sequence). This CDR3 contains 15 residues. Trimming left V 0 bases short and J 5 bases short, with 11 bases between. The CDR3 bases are TGTGCCAGCAGCCAAGATTTGCTAGCCCACAATGAGCAGTTCTTC. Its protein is CASSQDLLAHNEQFF.

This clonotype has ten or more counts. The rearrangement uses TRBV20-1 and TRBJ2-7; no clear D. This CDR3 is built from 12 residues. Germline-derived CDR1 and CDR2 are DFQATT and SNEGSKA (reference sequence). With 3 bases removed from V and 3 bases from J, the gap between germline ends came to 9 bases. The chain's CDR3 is CSASGRVYEQYF. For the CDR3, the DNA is TGCAGTGCTAGTGGTAGGGTCTACGAGCAGTACTTC.

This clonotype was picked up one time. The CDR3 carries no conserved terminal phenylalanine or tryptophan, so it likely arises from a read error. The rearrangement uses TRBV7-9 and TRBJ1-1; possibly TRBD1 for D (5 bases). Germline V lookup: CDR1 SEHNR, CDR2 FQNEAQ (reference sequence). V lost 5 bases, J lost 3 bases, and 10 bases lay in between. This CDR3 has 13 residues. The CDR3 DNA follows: TGTGCCAGCAGCGTCGGGACGTACACTGAAGCTTTCCTT. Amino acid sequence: CASSVGTYTEAFL.

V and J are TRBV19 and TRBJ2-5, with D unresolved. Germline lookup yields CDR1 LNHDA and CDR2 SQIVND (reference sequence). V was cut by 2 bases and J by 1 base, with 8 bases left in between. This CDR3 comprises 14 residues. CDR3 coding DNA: TGTGCCAGTAGTATAAGTCGAATCCAAGAGACCCAGTACTTC. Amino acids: CASSISRIQETQYF.

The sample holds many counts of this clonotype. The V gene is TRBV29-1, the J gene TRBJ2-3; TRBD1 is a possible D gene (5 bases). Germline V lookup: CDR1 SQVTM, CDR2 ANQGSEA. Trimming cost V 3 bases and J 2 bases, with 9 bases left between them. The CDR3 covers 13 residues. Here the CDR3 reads CSVDQGFTDTQYF. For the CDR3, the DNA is TGCAGCGTTGATCAGGGTTTCACAGATACGCAGTATTTT.

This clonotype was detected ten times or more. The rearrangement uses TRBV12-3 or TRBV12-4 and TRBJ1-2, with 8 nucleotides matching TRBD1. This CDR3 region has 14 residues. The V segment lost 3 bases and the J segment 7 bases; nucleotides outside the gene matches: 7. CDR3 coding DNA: TGTGCCAGCAGTTTTGGGTTGACAGGGGTTGGCTACACCTTC. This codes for CASSFGLTGVGYTF.

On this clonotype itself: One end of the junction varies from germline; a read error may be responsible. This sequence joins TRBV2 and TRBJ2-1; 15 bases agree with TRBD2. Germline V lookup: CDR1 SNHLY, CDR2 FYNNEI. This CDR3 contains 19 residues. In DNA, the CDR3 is TGTACCAGCAGTGCCGGGACTAGCGGGAGGTTGGATAGAAACAATGAGCAGTTCTTC. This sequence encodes CTSSAGTSGRLDRNNEQFF.

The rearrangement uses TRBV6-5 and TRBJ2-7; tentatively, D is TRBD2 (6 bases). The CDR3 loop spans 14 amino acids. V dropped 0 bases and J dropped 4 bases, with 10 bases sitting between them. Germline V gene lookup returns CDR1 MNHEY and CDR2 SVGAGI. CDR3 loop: CASSYSFGGYEQYF. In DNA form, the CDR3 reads TGTGCCAGCAGTTACTCGTTTGGGGGGTACGAGCAGTACTTC.

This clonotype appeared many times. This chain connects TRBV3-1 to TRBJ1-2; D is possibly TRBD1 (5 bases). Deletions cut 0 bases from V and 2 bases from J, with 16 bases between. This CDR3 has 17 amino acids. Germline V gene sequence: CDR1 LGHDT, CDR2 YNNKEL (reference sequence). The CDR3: CASSQDLGRDLNYGYTF. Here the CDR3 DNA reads TGTGCCAGCAGCCAAGATCTTGGGCGGGACCTCAACTATGGCTACACCTTC.

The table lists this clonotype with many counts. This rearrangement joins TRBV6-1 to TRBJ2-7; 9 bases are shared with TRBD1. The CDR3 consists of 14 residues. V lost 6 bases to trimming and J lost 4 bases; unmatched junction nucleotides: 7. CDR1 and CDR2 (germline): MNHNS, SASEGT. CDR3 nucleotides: TGTGCCAGCAGCCGGACAGGGGTCCCATACGAGCAGTACTTC. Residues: CASSRTGVPYEQYF.

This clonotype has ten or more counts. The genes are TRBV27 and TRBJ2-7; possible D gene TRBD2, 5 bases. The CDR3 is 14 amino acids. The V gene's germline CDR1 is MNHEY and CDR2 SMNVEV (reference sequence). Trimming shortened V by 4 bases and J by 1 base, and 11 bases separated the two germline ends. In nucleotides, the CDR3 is TGTGCCAGCAGTTCCCGTAGCGCTTCCTACGAGCAGTACTTC. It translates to CASSSRSASYEQYF.

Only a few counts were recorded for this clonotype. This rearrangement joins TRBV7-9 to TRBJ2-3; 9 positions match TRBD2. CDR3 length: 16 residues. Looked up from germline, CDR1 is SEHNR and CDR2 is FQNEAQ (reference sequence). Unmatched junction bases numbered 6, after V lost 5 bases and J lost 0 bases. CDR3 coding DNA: TGTGCCAGCAGCGGAGCGGGGGGTTCTAGCACAGATACGCAGTATTTT. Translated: CASSGAGGSSTDTQYF.

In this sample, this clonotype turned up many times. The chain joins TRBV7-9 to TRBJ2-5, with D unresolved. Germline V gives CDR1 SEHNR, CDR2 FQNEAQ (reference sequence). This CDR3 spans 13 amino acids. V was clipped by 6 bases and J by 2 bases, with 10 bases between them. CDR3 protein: CASSPIGQETQYF. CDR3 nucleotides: TGTGCCAGCAGTCCGATCGGGCAAGAGACCCAGTACTTC.

CDR3 bases: TGTGCCAGCAGTCCCCCGTGGGCAGGGGAAGTGGATGATGAAGCTTTCTTT. This sequence encodes CASSPPWAGEVDDEAFF. The rearrangement links TRBV28 to TRBJ1-1; D is possibly TRBD1 (6 bases). The CDR3 is 17 amino acids. Germline V lookup: CDR1 MDHEN, CDR2 SYDVKM. Trimming removed 5 bases from V and 7 bases from J, with 26 bases in between.

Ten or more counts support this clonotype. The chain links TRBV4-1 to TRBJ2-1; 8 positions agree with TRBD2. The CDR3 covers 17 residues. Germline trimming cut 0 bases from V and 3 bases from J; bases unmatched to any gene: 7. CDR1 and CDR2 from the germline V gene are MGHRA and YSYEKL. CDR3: CASSQDAAGVIYNEQFF. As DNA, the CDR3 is TGCGCCAGCAGCCAAGATGCAGCGGGAGTTATCTACAATGAGCAGTTCTTC.

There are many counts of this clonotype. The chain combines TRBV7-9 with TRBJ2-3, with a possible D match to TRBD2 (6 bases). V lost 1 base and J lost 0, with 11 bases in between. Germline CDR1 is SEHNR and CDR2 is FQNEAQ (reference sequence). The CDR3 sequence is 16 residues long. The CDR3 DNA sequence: TGTGCCAGCAGCTTAGAGGAGGGACGGAGCACAGATACGCAGTATTTT. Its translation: CASSLEEGRSTDTQYF.

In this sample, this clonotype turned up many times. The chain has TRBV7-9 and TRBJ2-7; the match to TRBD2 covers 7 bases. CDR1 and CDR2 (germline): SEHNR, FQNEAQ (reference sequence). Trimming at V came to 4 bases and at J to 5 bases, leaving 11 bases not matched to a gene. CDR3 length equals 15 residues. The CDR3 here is CASSYGGRRDHEQYF. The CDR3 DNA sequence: TGTGCCAGCAGCTATGGCGGGAGAAGGGACCACGAGCAGTACTTC.

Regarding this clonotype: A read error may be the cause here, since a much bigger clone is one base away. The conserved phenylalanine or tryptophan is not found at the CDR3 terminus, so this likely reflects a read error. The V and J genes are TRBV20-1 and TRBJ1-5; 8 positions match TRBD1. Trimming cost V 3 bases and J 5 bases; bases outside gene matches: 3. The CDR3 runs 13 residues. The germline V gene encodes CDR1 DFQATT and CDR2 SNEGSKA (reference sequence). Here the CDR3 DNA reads TGCAGTGCTAGCCCGACAGGGGATCAGCCCCAGCATTGT. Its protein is CSASPTGDQPQHC.

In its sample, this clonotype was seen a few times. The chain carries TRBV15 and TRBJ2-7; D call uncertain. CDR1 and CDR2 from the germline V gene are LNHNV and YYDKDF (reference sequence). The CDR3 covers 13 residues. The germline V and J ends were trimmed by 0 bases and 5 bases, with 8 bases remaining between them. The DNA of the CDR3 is TGTGCCACCAGCAGAGAGGCGCAGAACGAGCAGTACTTC. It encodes CATSREAQNEQYF.